This T cell receptor (beta chain) was captured in a study of T cell responses to AZD1222 COVID-19 vaccine. Both about-4-week and about-12-week second-dose recipients were combined. The protocol was immunoSEQ multiplex PCR, while the TCRdb copy is restricted to in-frame clones and leaves out a portion. Of about 120,000 clones listed, 80% to 95% are singletons. Concerning this clone: Antigen unknown.

Germline lookup yields CDR1 SNHLY and CDR2 FYNNEI. CDR3 length equals 15 residues. The ends lost 6 bases at V and 7 bases at J; junction bases unmatched: 12. Study observations and caveats: The study found vaccine-associated CD4 TCRs spanning spike, dominant at 160-218 and 743-854. The study found Spike-specific TCR breadth and depth rose after two AZD1222 doses. Only five to seven AZD1222 recipients tested seropositive at baseline.

Sample: peripheral blood, taken 28 days after the second AZD1222 dose. The TCR was taken from an adult who received the AZD1222 COVID-19 vaccine. The genes are TRBV2 and TRBJ1-5, with TRBD1 matching 7 bases. The CDR3 DNA sequence: TGTGCCAGCAGCGACCAGGGGGGAATCGGGCAGCCCCAGCATTTT. The encoded protein is CASSDQGGIGQPQHF.